These 28 T cell receptor beta chains share one sample of origin, sequenced in a study of beta chain features in type 1 diabetes. Study-wide points: Shortening that was moderate but significant affected the TCRB CDR3s of Type 1 diabetes patients in all four CD4+ subsets.

Antigens of these TCRs are unknown. Expressed TCRB transcripts got sequenced, as all isolated RNA was reverse transcribed. This table comes from immunoSEQ multiplex PCR, and its TCRdb copy is limited to in-frame clones, with some not included. The profile shows 200,000 to 250,000 clones, approximately 16% of them singletons. The material sequenced was naive CD4+ T cells from blood. These receptors originate from a man aged 25 to 40 with type 1 diabetes.

This rearrangement joins TRBV4-2 to TRBJ2-3; D is possibly TRBD2 (5 bases). This CDR3 contains 16 residues. Germline V lookup: CDR1 LGHNA, CDR2 YNFKEQ. V shed 1 base and J shed 3 bases, with 14 bases lying between them. CDR3 amino acids: CASSQARGGETDTQYF. The CDR3 DNA sequence: TGTGCCAGCAGCCAAGCAAGAGGAGGTGAAACAGATACGCAGTATTTT.

Regarding this clone: Within the sample, other DNA sequences also encode this same CDR3. The V call is TRBV7-9, the J call TRBJ2-3; D gene ambiguous. There are 12 residues in the CDR3. Trimming took 1 base from V and 5 from J, leaving 4 bases between them. Germline V lookup: CDR1 SEHNR, CDR2 FQNEAQ (reference sequence). The CDR3 sequence is CASSLVGDTQYF. The CDR3 nucleotides read TGTGCCAGCAGCTTAGTTGGAGATACGCAGTATTTT.

This clone has only a few counts. V and J are TRBV30 and TRBJ1-3; D is unresolved. The V gene lost 4 bases and the J gene lost 0 bases, with 10 bases spanning the gap. Germline-derived CDR1 and CDR2 are GTSNPN and SVGIG (reference sequence). The CDR3 spans 14 residues. CDR3 in DNA: TGTGCCTGGAATTCAGGATCCTCTGGAAACACCATATATTTT. This gives the protein CAWNSGSSGNTIYF.

The chain employs TRBV28 and TRBJ2-1, with unresolved D. Germline V gene data show CDR1 as MDHEN and CDR2 as SYDVKM. V lost 3 bases, J lost 7 bases, and 19 bases lay in between. This CDR3 contains 16 residues. CDR3 loop: CASSLTVNQRNNEQFF. The DNA of the CDR3 is TGTGCCAGCAGTTTGACCGTCAACCAACGCAATAATGAGCAGTTCTTC.

V usage is TRBV28 and J usage is TRBJ2-1; D unresolved. CDR1 is MDHEN, CDR2 SYDVKM, per germline. V was cut by 7 bases and J by 4 bases, with 20 bases left in between. The CDR3 is 16 amino acids. For the CDR3, the DNA is TGTGCCAGCAACCCCTCGGACCACTCTTATTACAATGAGCAGTTCTTC. It specifies CASNPSDHSYYNEQFF.

In its sample, this clone was seen a few times. J is TRBJ2-3 and V is TRBV2, with D uncertain. V dropped 11 bases and J dropped 10 bases, with 19 bases sitting between them. The CDR3 consists of 12 residues. Germline V gives CDR1 SNHLY, CDR2 FYNNEI. This chain's CDR3 is CAVVFSSEPQYF. CDR3 nucleotides: TGTGCCGTCGTTTTTTCCTCGGAACCGCAGTATTTT.

The V call is TRBV13, the J call TRBJ2-7; D ambiguous. V lost 3 bases, J lost 4 bases, and 4 bases lay in between. There are 11 residues in the CDR3. Germline CDR1 PRHDT, CDR2 FYEKMQ (reference sequence). CDR3 bases: TGTGCCAGCAGCTTCGAATACGAGCAGTACTTC. Translation: CASSFEYEQYF.

The table lists this clone with a few counts. The chain links TRBV7-2 to TRBJ2-1, with TRBD2 matching over 8 bases. Losses at the gene ends were 3 bases for V and 8 bases for J; bases not matched to a gene: 9. CDR1 is SGHTA and CDR2 is FQGNSA in the germline V gene. CDR3 length: 15 residues. Written as DNA, the CDR3 is TGTGCCAGCAGCTTCTTAGCGGGAAAGGGCCATGAGCAGTTCTTC. Amino acids: CASSFLAGKGHEQFF.

This clone was detected only a few times. The same CDR3 arises from other DNA sequences in this sample as well. The chain links TRBV18 to TRBJ2-5, with D hard to call. Trimming shortened V by 3 bases and J by 5 bases, and 4 bases separated the two germline ends. The CDR3 is made up of 11 amino acids. The V gene's germline CDR1 is KGHSH and CDR2 LQKENI. CDR3 in DNA: TGTGCCAGCTCACCTCGGGAGACCCAGTACTTC. Encoded protein: CASSPRETQYF.

This clone was detected only a few times. The chain has TRBV19 and TRBJ2-1; D unclear. The CDR3 extends over 14 amino acids. The V and J ends lost 5 bases and 5 bases respectively, with 13 bases between them. Germline CDR1 is LNHDA and CDR2 is SQIVND (reference sequence). CDR3 loop: CASSPWTAHNEQFF. CDR3 DNA sequence: TGTGCCAGTAGTCCATGGACGGCGCACAATGAGCAGTTCTTC.

The CDR3 bases are TGTGCCTGGAGCGGCAGAAACTCCTACGAGCAGTACTTC. Translated: CAWSGRNSYEQYF. This chain uses TRBV30 with TRBJ2-7; D gene ambiguous. The CDR3 has 13 residues. Trimming removed 3 bases from V and 0 bases from J, with 9 bases in between. Germline CDR1 reads GTSNPN; CDR2 reads SVGIG (reference sequence).

V is TRBV28 and J is TRBJ2-4; a possible D gene is TRBD2 (6 bases). The V end was cut by 0 bases, the J end by 4 bases, with 13 bases between. The CDR3 spans 16 residues. CDR1 and CDR2 from the germline V gene are MDHEN and SYDVKM. The CDR3 DNA reads as TGTGCCAGCAGTTTATGGGGACTCCGTGGGAAAAACATTCAGTACTTC. It specifies CASSLWGLRGKNIQYF.

The chain joins TRBV25-1 to TRBJ1-1; TRBD1 might be the D (5 bases). Germline V gives CDR1 MGHDK, CDR2 SYGVNS. The CDR3 extends over 14 amino acids. V was cut by 4 bases and J by 4 bases, with 13 bases left in between. DNA for the CDR3: TGTGCCAGCAGTGTCCGGGGGGGAATCACTGAAGCTTTCTTT. Translating gives CASSVRGGITEAFF.

This clone was counted between two and nine times. The chain is built from TRBV28 and TRBJ2-7; D gene unclear. The CDR3 extends over 13 amino acids. Germline V gives CDR1 MDHEN, CDR2 SYDVKM. V was cut by 5 bases and J by 3 bases, with 11 bases left in between. The CDR3 nucleotides read TGTGCCAGCAGTATTGGGGATTACTACGAGCAGTACTTC. Amino acid sequence: CASSIGDYYEQYF. Looking up the rest from reference TRBV28 and TRBJ2-7 gives the full variable domain: DVKVTQSSRYLVKRTGEKVFLECVQDMDHENMFWYRQDPGLGLRLIYFSYDVKMKEKGDIPEGYSVSREKKERFSLILESASTNQTSMYLCASSIGDYYEQYFGPGTRLTVT.

The sample holds a few counts of this clone. The V and J genes are TRBV14 and TRBJ2-5; D is undetermined. V was shortened by 0 bases and J by 5 bases, with 13 bases between the two germline ends. The CDR3 length is 15 residues. The germline gives CDR1 SGHDN, CDR2 FVKESK. CDR3 DNA sequence: TGTGCCAGCAGCCAAGATTCTTACCTTTGGGAGACCCAGTACTTC. Translating gives CASSQDSYLWETQYF.

The J gene is TRBJ1-2, the V gene TRBV15; TRBD1 agrees at 7 bases. Germline CDR1 is LNHNV and CDR2 is YYDKDF (reference sequence). The length of the CDR3 is 18 residues. V dropped 0 bases and J dropped 1; count of bases not matched to a gene: 11. The CDR3 nucleotides are TGTGCCACCAGCAGAGATCAAGGCGGGACAGACCTTAACTATGGCTACACCTTC. Protein sequence: CATSRDQGGTDLNYGYTF.

CDR3 protein: CASRTDYYEQYF. CDR3 DNA sequence: TGCGCCAGCAGAACTGACTATTACGAGCAGTACTTC. The chain joins TRBV5-1 to TRBJ2-7, with a weak D call TRBD2 (5 bases). CDR3 length: 12 amino acids. CDR1 is SGHRS, CDR2 YFSETQ, per germline. V was pared by 5 bases and J by 4 bases, with 10 bases between.

The V gene is TRBV13, the J gene TRBJ2-7, with a possible D match to TRBD1 (6 bases). Looked up from germline, CDR1 is PRHDT and CDR2 is FYEKMQ (reference sequence). This CDR3 spans 13 amino acids. The V gene lost 5 bases and the J gene lost 7 bases, with 15 bases spanning the gap. CDR3 sequence: CASSRTGPGEQYF. In DNA, the CDR3 is TGTGCCAGCAGCCGAACAGGGCCGGGAGAGCAGTACTTC.

The chain is built from TRBV7-2 and TRBJ2-1; D is unclear. Trimming pared 2 bases from V and 4 bases from J, leaving 15 bases between. The CDR3 extends over 16 amino acids. Germline CDR1 SGHTA, CDR2 FQGNSA. CDR3 bases: TGTGCCAGCAGCTTATTGTCCATGGTAAGATACAATGAGCAGTTCTTC. Its protein is CASSLLSMVRYNEQFF.

This clone has more than one count but fewer than ten. V gene TRBV9 combines with J gene TRBJ1-5; 12 nucleotides match TRBD1. The germline CDR1 and CDR2 sequences are SGDLS and YYNGEE. The J segment lost 6 bases and the V segment lost 0 bases, leaving 7 bases of the junction unmatched. This CDR3 has 17 residues. In DNA, the CDR3 is TGTGCCAGCAGCGTAGGGAGTGGGACAGGGGGCAGTCAGCCCCAGCATTTT. This encodes CASSVGSGTGGSQPQHF.

The J gene is TRBJ2-5, the V gene TRBV7-2; 10 nucleotides align to TRBD2. CDR1 and CDR2 from the germline V gene are SGHTA and FQGNSA. V was clipped by 6 bases and J by 3 bases; unmatched bases: 10. This CDR3 contains 16 residues. CDR3 bases: TGTGCCAGCAGATCCGGCTGGCTAGCGGGAGAAGAGACCCAGTACTTC. Protein: CASRSGWLAGEETQYF. Looking up the rest from reference TRBV7-2 and TRBJ2-5 gives the full variable domain: GAGVSQSPSNKVTEKGKDVELRCDPISGHTALYWYRQSLGQGLEFLIYFQGNSAPDKSGLPSDRFSAERTGGSVSTLTIQRTQQEDSAVYLCASRSGWLAGEETQYFGPGTRLLVL.

The CDR3 region is CASKGEWYEQYF. In DNA form, the CDR3 reads TGTGCCAGCAAAGGGGAATGGTACGAGCAGTACTTC. The rearrangement uses TRBV25-1 and TRBJ2-7; D may be TRBD1 (5 bases). Trimming left V 7 bases short and J 4 bases short, with 11 bases between. The CDR3 spans 12 residues. Germline V gene data show CDR1 as MGHDK and CDR2 as SYGVNS.

This clone was seen more than once but under ten times. The V and J genes are TRBV9 and TRBJ1-4; D perhaps matches TRBD1 (5 bases). Germline loops: CDR1 SGDLS, CDR2 YYNGEE. Trimming shortened V by 2 bases and J by 4 bases, and 18 bases separated the two germline ends. The CDR3 extends over 17 amino acids. The CDR3 sequence: CASSVDGTAGINEKLFF. In DNA form, the CDR3 reads TGTGCCAGCAGCGTGGACGGGACCGCGGGGATTAATGAAAAACTGTTTTTT. Full variable domain (missing parts from reference TRBV9 and TRBJ1-4): DSGVTQTPKHLITATGQRVTLRCSPRSGDLSVYWYQQSLDQGLQFLIQYYNGEERAKGNILERFSAQQFPDLHSELNLSSLELGDSALYFCASSVDGTAGINEKLFFGSGTQLSVL.

This clone was found a few times. The genes are TRBV18 and TRBJ2-6; 9 bases map to TRBD1. Germline V CDR1 and CDR2: KGHSH, LQKENI. This CDR3 region has 17 residues. Trimming at V came to 4 bases and at J to 1 base, leaving 5 bases not matched to a gene. This CDR3 reads CASSRPGTGSGANVLTF. CDR3 nucleotide sequence: TGTGCCAGCTCACGTCCCGGGACAGGGTCTGGGGCCAACGTCCTGACTTTC.

This chain links TRBV9 with TRBJ1-5; D is unresolved. Germline-derived CDR1 and CDR2 are SGDLS and YYNGEE. The CDR3 is made up of 14 amino acids. The V gene lost 0 bases and the J gene lost 3 bases, with 7 bases spanning the gap. CDR3 residues: CASSVGPVNQPQHF. In DNA form, the CDR3 reads TGTGCCAGCAGCGTAGGGCCAGTCAATCAGCCCCAGCATTTT.

This clone was counted between two and nine times. This rearrangement joins TRBV27 to TRBJ2-1; D gene uncertain. Germline V CDR1 and CDR2: MNHEY, SMNVEV (reference sequence). The CDR3 contains 14 residues. Trimming stripped 3 bases from V and 0 bases from J, with 6 bases between. The CDR3 here is CASSFQSSYNEQFF. CDR3 sequence (DNA): TGTGCCAGCAGTTTTCAAAGCTCCTACAATGAGCAGTTCTTC.

This clone was counted a few times. The J gene is TRBJ2-5, the V gene TRBV5-6; 10 bases are a match to TRBD1. V shed 4 bases and J 4 bases; nucleotides not matched to a gene: 7. This CDR3 comprises 15 residues. CDR1 and CDR2 (germline): SGHDT, YYEEEE. The CDR3 reads CASSRTGGGGETQYF. CDR3 sequence (DNA): TGTGCCAGCAGCCGGACAGGGGGAGGCGGAGAGACCCAGTACTTC.

In DNA, the CDR3 is TGTGCCTGGACCTGGGACATCTTTGGAAACACCATATATTTT. Its translation is CAWTWDIFGNTIYF. The chain employs TRBV30 and TRBJ1-3; tentatively, D is TRBD1 (6 bases). The V gene lost 4 bases and the J gene lost 3 bases, with 13 bases spanning the gap. The CDR3 has 14 amino acids. The V gene's germline CDR1 is GTSNPN and CDR2 SVGIG (reference sequence).